Detailed here is one T cell receptor (beta chain). A few counts support this clonotype. Its specific antigen is unknown. Per-base quality was not reported, and no clone a single base away is much larger than it. This entry belongs to a study of T cells after yellow fever vaccination (dated by TCRdb to the late 2010s). About the investigation overall: The SMART-Seq v4 Ultra Low Input RNA kit was used to prepare libraries from fractions with low cell numbers. To track T-cell clones before and after primary and booster YFV17D yellow fever vaccination, bulk TCR alpha and beta repertoires were sequenced longitudinally. Two healthy male donors, one aged 18 to 30 and one aged 30 to 40 years, made up the cohort. Blood was collected at multiple timepoints before and after primary and secondary immunization, and bulk PBMC replicates and cell subsets were isolated.

The CDR3 numbers 14 residues from cysteine through phenylalanine. Only CDR3 DNA remains: 42 bases, in frame from the first base. V ends up 3 bases short and J 5 bases short, with an unmatched junction base count of 2. This specimen's treatment or condition label, per the study, means: live attenuated yellow fever vaccine strain. A standard Ficoll-Paque protocol was used to isolate PBMCs from peripheral blood. Dynabeads CD4 and CD8 positive selection kits were used to isolate CD4 and CD8 T-cell fractions. TriZol was used to extract RNA from bulk PBMCs, from CD4 and CD8 fractions, and from dextramer-positive and dextramer-negative fractions. TCR cDNA was made using 5'RACE template switching, a step that added a universal primer site and unique molecular identifiers. Priming for cDNA synthesis came from both the TCR alpha and TCR beta constant segments. Libraries were amplified in two PCR steps, with sample barcodes and sequencing adapters added in the second step. Sequencing of libraries was performed on Illumina HiSeq 2500 (2x100 bp) or NovaSeq (2x150 bp). On the study's bioinformatics: Reads were demultiplexed and collapsed into UMI consensus sequences with MIGEC, and V(D)J alignment was performed with MiXCR. Using edgeR on replicate PBMC samples, clonotypes were called vaccine-responding if FDR was below 0.01 and the log2 fold change was above 5 up to day 15. Bulk clonotypes were assigned CD4 or CD8 identity according to which sequenced CD4 or CD8 repertoire held them at higher abundance. TCRdb reran the public reads through fastp at Q25 and MiXCR, keeping productive beta chains. Identical CDR3 proteins give one entry, which carries the most common genes and DNA. For this entry, the V and J calls and clone size follow TCRdb and not the study's own pipeline. The sample yields 170,000 or so distinct CDR3 sequences; roughly 6.2% were counted once. Nearly 3% of the sample rests with the top ten.

What the authors observed across the whole study: Computational filtering was required because FACS-sorted repertoires could contain abundant contaminating clonotypes from the bulk population. Because only a couple of donors were included in the study, the extent to which the findings can be generalized is limited. The secondary T-cell response was found to be weaker but faster than the primary response, with a peak reached on day 5 rather than on day 15. A small fraction of clonotypes showed up in both the CD4 and CD8 compartments, probably as a result of convergent recombination. Most clones expanded after primary vaccination were re-detected after the booster (just under 97% of CD4 and 80% to 90% of CD8), suggesting broad memory maintenance.

This receptor chain uses TRBV12-3 or TRBV12-4 and TRBJ1-4; 8 bases in between match TRBD1. The specimen comprised CD4+ T cells sorted from PBMCs, sampled on the day of the first yellow fever vaccination. This clonotype originated in a man in his late teens or twenties who received the YFV17D yellow fever vaccine. The DNA is TGTGCCAGCAGTTTTTGGACAGGGAATGAAAAACTGTTTTTT. Its coded protein is CASSFWTGNEKLFF.